One TCR beta chain is described in this entry. Its antigen has not been determined. Base qualities are missing; no much larger clone stands one base away. This entry belongs to a study of shared clonotypes between healthy human individuals (dated by TCRdb to the early 2020s). Study-level background: A few men and a couple of women, aged 18 to 49 years, made up the cohort. Per donor, three plates each were used for CD4 naive and CD4 memory, two for CD8 naive, and one for CD8 memory. Between about 0.94 and 8.9 billion PBMCs per donor were obtained by leukapheresis. To estimate repertoire size and how much clonotype sharing occurs between individuals, the study deeply sequenced the blood TCR repertoires of five or six healthy adults. To increase sequencing depth and limit assay-specific biases, TCR repertoire library preparation and sequencing were carried out by different laboratories using diverse techniques.

Healthy HIV-negative adults with no recently reported acute infections or vaccinations were included as donors. All donors were Caucasian adults living in Nashville, Tennessee, USA. CD4+ T cells were enriched by magnetic negative selection; naive cells were then positively selected on CD45RA, and the negative fraction formed the memory subset. Blood was collected by leukapheresis, and PBMCs were isolated by Ficoll-Histopaque density gradient centrifugation and then cryopreserved in liquid nitrogen vapor phase. Analytical flow cytometry was used to check the purity and quantity of every magnetically sorted T cell population. From each sorted fraction, genomic DNA was isolated and quantified by UV absorbance on a Nanodrop 2000c. The CDR3 has 15 amino acids, counting the end cysteine and phenylalanine. The kept DNA is CDR3 alone, 45 bases in frame from the first base. CDR1 and CDR2, looked up from the germline V gene, are SGHRS and YFSETQ. Unmatched junction bases come to 7, with V trimmed by 3 bases and J by 7 bases.

Overall study outcomes, separate from this receptor: Larger estimated clonotype richness was generally found for naive subsets than for memory subsets. The genetic and exposure-history diversity represented was limited by the small number of donors. Sampling was restricted to blood, and TCR repertoires in tissues likely differ from the TCR repertoires found in blood. Pairwise subsampling indicated that sequencing depth was expected to affect the degree of clonotype sharing among donors. Across a few donors, approximately 5% of naive CD4, around 3.3% of naive CD8, 2.3% of memory CD4, and approximately 0.42% of memory CD8 clonotypes were shared. Rarefaction of sorted-subset datasets indicated incomplete sequencing despite the large sequencing depth. Compared with non-shared clonotypes, the clonotypes found in all four sorted-subset donors had higher generation probabilities.

Using the deep immunoSEQ assay, multiplex PCR amplified TCR CDR3 regions from genomic DNA. Extracted genomic DNA from each cell subset was distributed evenly across all wells of several immunoSEQ 96-well plates, and each plate was treated as a replicate. For sorted subsets, each replicate PCR was loaded with about 0.2 ug genomic DNA, equivalent to some 27,000 T cell genomes. Purified libraries were measured with a Qubit 3.0 fluorometer, size-checked on a Bioanalyzer 2100, and measured again with the KAPA Library Quantification kit. Each immunoSEQ 96-well plate was sequenced on its own single-read 150-cycle Illumina NextSeq 550 flow cell. Under the source paper's analysis protocol: Because only junctional sequences without quality scores were contained in the immunoSEQ output, filtering matching that applied to full-length reads could not be performed. To assign V/J genes and CDR3, sequences were annotated against IMGT germline references using PyIR, a Python wrapper for IgBLAST v1.9. Any read was removed if the V/J assignment was weak (E-value above 1e-6), the CDR3 was missing, or the read contained stop codons, out-of-frame junctions, or ambiguous translated residues. V3J clonotypes were defined as sequences sharing an identical inferred V gene, J gene, and CDR3 amino acid sequence. To compute the percentage overlap between repertoires, the number of shared unique clonotypes was divided by the size of the smaller repertoire. Richness of each repertoire was evaluated using RTK rarefaction, the Chao1 estimator, and Recon v2.1 estimates of unobserved clonotypes. Generation probabilities were computed with OLGA for all TCRbeta clonotypes obtained by the gDNA method from a handful of donors. TCRdb took over this immuneACCESS table, retaining in-frame rearrangements with V and J assigned. Such tables are incomplete; in checked studies, under half of the missing clones stem from an unresolved V gene, and the remainder is unexplained. The DNA gave D and trimming, while V, J and clone size come from that table. Present in this sample are 1,500,000 or so clones, 98% of which were seen just once. The ten most abundant clones make up around 0.33% of the sample.

The sequence links TRBV5-1 to TRBJ1-5; TRBD1 lines up with 10 middle nucleotides. This receptor was identified in a man under 40 in good health. The sequenced sample consisted of naive CD4+ T cells sorted from blood. In light of the paper, this sample's cell subset or site label describes: CD45RA+ positively selected. For the CDR3, the sequence is CASSSGQGIDQPQHF. The DNA sequence is TGCGCCAGCAGCTCGGGACAGGGGATCGACCAGCCCCAGCATTTT.